This TCR beta chain was observed in a study of CD8 T cells in Susac syndrome. Across the study: Within the sequenced group of Susac syndrome patients, five or six showed active disease and 8 or 9 were in remission.

Trimming shortened V by 2 bases and J by 12 bases, and 11 bases separated the two germline ends. The CDR3 totals 13 residues. CDR1 is SEHNR and CDR2 is FQNEAQ in the germline V gene (reference sequence). TCR beta sequencing covered blood CD8+ and CD4+ T cells. Random hexamers were used to reverse transcribe about 0.5 to 1 ug of RNA. TCRdb recomputed calls from the immunoSEQ multiplex PCR reads with MiXCR, one row per CDR3 protein. This sample has roughly 200,000 distinct CDR3 sequences, with roughly 94% found just once. The origin of this receptor is a human donor with Susac syndrome. The chain recombines TRBV7-9 with TRBJ1-6; possible D gene TRBD1, 6 bases. Sequencing was done on a sample of CD4+ T cells from PBMCs. This chain's CDR3 is CASSLTRGRPLHF. In nucleotides, the CDR3 is TGTGCCAGCAGCTTAACCAGGGGCAGACCCCTCCACTTT.